The 9 T cell receptor beta chains given below trace back to one sample, sequenced in a study of cytomegalovirus exposure and HLA in healthy donors. PCR was performed using 60 Vbeta and 13 Jbeta primers. Only in-frame clones appear in the TCRdb table, and some are missing; sequencing was by immunoSEQ multiplex PCR. The repertoire includes tens of thousands of clones, around 76% of them detected once, and approximately 21% sits in the top ten. Material: PBMCs. The receptors were sampled from a woman aged 25 to 45 in good health and CMV-seropositive.

J is TRBJ2-7 and V is TRBV15, with a tentative D call TRBD1 (5 bases). V was pared by 3 bases and J by 8 bases, with 14 bases between. Germline assignment: CDR1 LNHNV and CDR2 YYDKDF (reference sequence). This CDR3 comprises 13 residues. The CDR3 coding sequence is TGTGCCACCAGCAGCGGTACAGGTGGAAAGCAGTACTTC. Translating gives CATSSGTGGKQYF.

The chain couples TRBV28 to TRBJ2-7; 13 nucleotides line up with TRBD2. With 5 bases clipped from V and 2 bases from J, the junction kept 3 bases outside the gene matches. The germline CDR1 and CDR2 sequences are MDHEN and SYDVKM. This CDR3 comprises 15 residues. CDR3 sequence: CASSLGTSGAYEQYF. CDR3 DNA sequence: TGTGCCAGCAGTCTTGGGACTAGCGGGGCCTACGAGCAGTACTTC.

The V and J genes are TRBV11-2 and TRBJ2-2, with D perhaps TRBD1 (5 bases). V lost 3 bases and J lost 3, with 20 bases in between. This CDR3 has 18 amino acids. Germline values: CDR1 SGHAT, CDR2 FQNNGV. CDR3 DNA sequence: TGTGCCAGCAGCTTCCCACTTTCCTCTGACAGATACACCGGGGAGCTGTTTTTT. It yields the protein CASSFPLSSDRYTGELFF.

J is TRBJ2-3 and V is TRBV29-1, with a tentative D call TRBD2 (6 bases). Germline lookup yields CDR1 SQVTM and CDR2 ANQGSEA. V lost 4 bases, J lost 6 bases, and 14 bases lay in between. The CDR3 length is 13 residues. The CDR3 bases are TGCAGCGTTGTAGCGGCCCAAGGGGATACGCAGTATTTT. It codes for CSVVAAQGDTQYF.

The V call is TRBV9, the J call TRBJ1-1; 7 positions match TRBD1. Germline-derived CDR1 and CDR2 are SGDLS and YYNGEE. The length of the CDR3 is 13 residues. The junction had 6 bases not matched to a gene; V was cut back by 0 bases and J by 10 bases. CDR3 residues: CASSVEQGLRAFF. CDR3 nucleotides: TGTGCCAGCAGCGTAGAACAGGGGTTGCGAGCTTTCTTT. The complete variable domain, with remaining parts taken from reference TRBV9 and TRBJ1-1, reads DSGVTQTPKHLITATGQRVTLRCSPRSGDLSVYWYQQSLDQGLQFLIQYYNGEERAKGNILERFSAQQFPDLHSELNLSSLELGDSALYFCASSVEQGLRAFFGQGTRLTVV.

The chain links TRBV27 to TRBJ2-1, with 7 positions matching TRBD1. Per the germline V gene, CDR1 is MNHEY and CDR2 is SMNVEV (reference sequence). V shed 5 bases and J 8 bases; nucleotides not matched to a gene: 9. The CDR3 is made up of 14 amino acids. The CDR3 spells CASSHGQDLDEQFF. CDR3 in DNA: TGTGCCAGCAGTCACGGACAGGATCTGGATGAGCAGTTCTTC.

The chain recombines TRBV4-2 with TRBJ1-4; no firm D call. The germline V and J ends were trimmed by 0 bases and 14 bases, with 22 bases remaining between them. The CDR3 is 16 residues long. Looked up from germline, CDR1 is LGHNA and CDR2 is YNFKEQ. CDR3 protein: CASSQEKSVNSLILFF. CDR3 nucleotides: TGTGCCAGCAGCCAAGAAAAATCGGTGAACAGCCTAATCCTGTTTTTT.

The genes are TRBV18 and TRBJ2-7, with a tentative D call TRBD2 (5 bases). V lost 5 bases to trimming and J lost 0 bases, with 17 bases between them. Germline CDR1 and CDR2: KGHSH and LQKENI. CDR3 length: 16 amino acids. The CDR3 loop reads CASSAQVGASSYEQYF. In DNA, the CDR3 is TGTGCCAGCTCAGCTCAAGTGGGAGCCAGCTCCTACGAGCAGTACTTC.

This clone has only one observation. This chain uses TRBV19 with TRBJ2-7, with 7 bases matching TRBD1. Per the germline V gene, CDR1 is LNHDA and CDR2 is SQIVND (reference sequence). The CDR3 has 13 residues. The V gene end was trimmed by 6 bases and the J gene end by 1 base; junction bases not matched to a gene: 3. Here the CDR3 reads CASSGTESYEQYF. As DNA, the CDR3 is TGTGCCAGTAGCGGGACAGAATCCTACGAGCAGTACTTC.